A selection of T cell receptor beta chains follows, all from one sample in a study of blood T cell repertoires in COVID-19. Measured with immunoSEQ multiplex PCR; TCRdb has only the in-frame clones, and not every one. Among hundreds of thousands of clones listed, over 75% were seen once. Sequenced sample: PBMCs or T cells enriched from blood (not recorded which). The receptors shown here come from a woman aged 18-29 years who had recovered from COVID-19. CDR3s include the opening cysteine and the closing phenylalanine or tryptophan. Fields, in order: clone size, J gene, D gene, V gene, CDR3 DNA, CDR3 protein. D genes are given only for firm matches. Expanded clones get a size class; other rows say once, few or many, or leave the size out.

- TRBJ2-1 - TRBV24-1 TGTGCCACCAGTGATTTCGGAGGGAATGAGCAGTTCTTC CATSDFGGNEQFF
- TRBJ2-1 TRBD2 TRBV27 TGTGCCAGCAGTTTCGGGCTAGCGGGGGGTTACAATGAGCAGTTCTTC CASSFGLAGGYNEQFF
once TRBJ2-1 TRBD2 TRBV19 TGTGCCACCCAGAGCGGGCTAGCGGGGATCGATGAGCAGTTCTTC CATQSGLAGIDEQFF
- TRBJ1-3 - TRBV20-1 TGCAGTGCTAGTGTCTCCGGCGGAGGAAACACCATATATTTT CSASVSGGGNTIYF
- TRBJ2-3 TRBD1 TRBV7-6 TGTGCCAGCAGACCACAGGGGACAGATACGCAGTATTTT CASRPQGTDTQYF
once TRBJ1-5 TRBD1 TRBV27 TGTGCCAGCAGACTGACAGGGTGGAGCAATCAGCCCCAGCATTTT CASRLTGWSNQPQHF
- TRBJ1-6 - TRBV9 TGTGCCAGCCGCTTTGGGGGGTCCTCGATGGGTTCACCCCTCCACTTT CASRFGGSSMGSPLHF
- TRBJ1-6 - TRBV6-5 TGTGCCAGTGGGCCTGTGGGGAAGGGGCATTCACCCCTCCACTTT CASGPVGKGHSPLHF
- TRBJ1-6 - TRBV6-6 TGTGCCAGCAGTCGGAGGACAGCTTTAAGCTCCTATAATTCACCCCTCCACTTT CASSRRTALSSYNSPLHF
once TRBJ2-7 TRBD1 TRBV12-5 TGTGCTAGTGCGGGGACAGGGGGTTCGTACGAGCAGTACTTC CASAGTGGSYEQYF